These T cell receptor beta chains were read from a single sample in a study of CD4 T cells in relation to SARS-CoV-2 and coronaviruses. These receptors lack a known antigen. The protocol was immunoSEQ multiplex PCR, while the TCRdb copy is restricted to in-frame clones and leaves out a portion. The sample has roughly 14,000 clones, around 80% seen once; the top ten hold roughly 18%. Material for sequencing was CD4+ T cells from PBMCs, cultured in vitro. The receptor set was obtained from a human donor in good health. Each CDR3 is given with its conserved first and last residue. A D gene is named only where the DNA matches it firmly. The size of a clone is reported for some rows only, either as once, few or many, or as a class for expanded clones.

TRBV6-6,TRBJ2-7,TRBD1,-,TGTGCCAGCACCATAACCTCCACAGGGGCGACCTACGAGCAGTACTTC,CASTITSTGATYEQYF
TRBV7-8,TRBJ2-7,-,-,TGTGCCAGCAGCTTAGCACTACTAGTTGTGGAGCAGTACTTC,CASSLALLVVEQYF
TRBV9,TRBJ2-3,TRBD2,-,TGTGCCAGCAGCGTAGCGGTGGGAGGGCCAGATACGCAGTATTTT,CASSVAVGGPDTQYF
TRBV5-1,TRBJ2-2,-,-,TGCGCCAGCAGCCCGGAGACAAGCGCGAACACCGGGGAGCTGTTTTTT,CASSPETSANTGELFF
TRBV20-1,TRBJ2-3,TRBD1,-,TGCAGTGCTAGTGGGACAGGGGGCACAGATACGCAGTATTTT,CSASGTGGTDTQYF
TRBV7-3,TRBJ2-1,-,-,TGTGCCAGCAGCTTGTCAGGGAGTCCCTACAATGAGCAGTTCTTC,CASSLSGSPYNEQFF
TRBV7-8,TRBJ1-4,TRBD1,-,TGTGCCAGCAGCTTACAACAGGGGGTCGGCGGGGAAAAACTGTTTTTT,CASSLQQGVGGEKLFF
TRBV12-3/TRBV12-4,TRBJ2-7,-,-,TGTGCCAGCGGGCTTTCCTCCTACGAGCAGTACTTC,CASGLSSYEQYF
TRBV30,TRBJ2-1,-,-,TGTGCCTGGACAGGGTTCCACAATGAGCAGTTCTTC,CAWTGFHNEQFF
TRBV28,TRBJ2-1,-,few,TGTGCCAGCAGTTTATTCGGGCAGAACAATGAGCAGTTCTTC,CASSLFGQNNEQFF
TRBV9,TRBJ2-1,-,-,TGTGCCAGCAGCGTAAGTCCTCAAGCGGTCTACAATGAGCAGTTCTTC,CASSVSPQAVYNEQFF
TRBV24-1,TRBJ2-7,TRBD1,-,TGTGCCACCAGTGACCCCATAACAGGGGTGGGGCAGTACTTC,CATSDPITGVGQYF
TRBV5-1,TRBJ2-7,TRBD1,-,TGCGCCAGCAGCTATAAAGGGACAGGCATAACCTACGAGCAGTACTTC,CASSYKGTGITYEQYF
TRBV30,TRBJ1-5,-,-,TGTGCCTGGAGTATGACAGGCCACAATCAGCCCCAGCATTTT,CAWSMTGHNQPQHF
TRBV2,TRBJ2-3,-,few,TGTGCCAGCAGGGGGGGGGCATTTACAGATACGCAGTATTTT,CASRGGAFTDTQYF
TRBV19,TRBJ1-5,-,-,TGTGCCAGTAGTATTGCTGAATCGGGACAATGGAGGCAGCCCCAGCATTTT,CASSIAESGQWRQPQHF
TRBV5-1,TRBJ1-1,-,-,TGCGCCAGCAGTAGTACGGGGCCCTGGGGTGAAGCTTTCTTT,CASSSTGPWGEAFF
TRBV12-5,TRBJ2-1,TRBD1,-,TGTGCTAGTGGCCTGCGGCTGTGGTCCGGCTCCGACAGGGCCTACAATGAGCAGTTCTTC,CASGLRLWSGSDRAYNEQFF
TRBV19,TRBJ2-7,TRBD2,few,TGTGCCAGTAGTATTGTAGGGGACTACAACTACGAGCAGTACTTC,CASSIVGDYNYEQYF
TRBV10-3,TRBJ1-5,-,-,TGTGCCATCACCATCGGGTCGGGTCAGCCCCAGCATTTT,CAITIGSGQPQHF
TRBV2,TRBJ1-1,-,-,TGTGCCAGCAGTGTCCGAGGGGAGGGGACTGAAGCTTTCTTT,CASSVRGEGTEAFF
TRBV5-1,TRBJ1-4,-,-,TGCGCCAGCAGCCCGGGTAGTGGTAGAACTAATGAAAAACTGTTTTTT,CASSPGSGRTNEKLFF
TRBV29-1,TRBJ2-7,-,-,TGCAGCGTCGGACAGCGATCGGAGCAGTACTTC,CSVGQRSEQYF
TRBV5-1,TRBJ2-2,-,-,TGCGCCAGCAGCTTGACAGCGTCCTCCACCGGGGAGCTGTTTTTT,CASSLTASSTGELFF
TRBV2,TRBJ2-1,-,-,TGTGCCAGCAGTTCGGCAGGGGGAGGCTACAATGAGCAGTTCTTC,CASSSAGGGYNEQFF
TRBV10-3,TRBJ1-5,-,-,TGTGCCATCAGTGAGAGGCAGAATCAGCCCCAGCATTTT,CAISERQNQPQHF
TRBV5-6,TRBJ1-1,-,-,TGTGCCAGCAGCTTGTCTGGATCGGGCACTGAAGCTTTCTTT,CASSLSGSGTEAFF
TRBV12-5,TRBJ1-6,-,-,TGTGCTAGTGGCCTAGCTTATAATTCACCCCTCCACTTT,CASGLAYNSPLHF
TRBV18,TRBJ2-5,-,-,TGTGCCAGCTCACCAGGGCTAGGGGAGACCCAGTACTTC,CASSPGLGETQYF
TRBV5-8,TRBJ2-3,-,-,TGTGCCAGCAGCCCACATCGGAGCACAGATACGCAGTATTTT,CASSPHRSTDTQYF
TRBV20-1,TRBJ2-7,-,-,TGCAGTGCTAGTCCCGGATACGAGCAGTACTTC,CSASPGYEQYF
TRBV2,TRBJ2-1,TRBD2,-,TGTGCCAGCAGTGAAGCGCTTCACGGCGGGACTAGCGGGACATACAATGAGCAGTTCTTC,CASSEALHGGTSGTYNEQFF
TRBV2,TRBJ1-2,-,-,TGTGCCAGCGGTCTGTCACAGCCTGGCTACACCTTC,CASGLSQPGYTF
TRBV5-1,TRBJ2-3,-,-,TGCGCCAGCCGGACAGCCGTCTTCAGGGATACGCAGTATTTT,CASRTAVFRDTQYF
TRBV9,TRBJ2-5,-,-,TGTGCCAGCAGCGGGGCAGACTATCGAGAGACCCAGTACTTC,CASSGADYRETQYF
TRBV9,TRBJ1-1,-,few,TGTGCCAGCAGCGTAGGAGGACGGGGGAACACTGAAGCTTTCTTT,CASSVGGRGNTEAFF
TRBV10-1,TRBJ1-1,-,-,TGCGCCAGCAGCCCTCAGGGGTCGAACACTGAAGCTTTCTTT,CASSPQGSNTEAFF
TRBV19,TRBJ1-3,-,-,TGTGCCAGTGGGAAAGGGGGGTCCGGAAACACCATATATTTT,CASGKGGSGNTIYF
TRBV27,TRBJ2-3,-,-,TGTGCCAGCAGTTTATCCCTCGACAGCACAGATACGCAGTATTTT,CASSLSLDSTDTQYF
TRBV14,TRBJ1-1,TRBD1,few,TGTGCCAGCAGCCCTTTCACAGGGGGCCTTGGGGCGATTACTGAAGCTTTCTTT,CASSPFTGGLGAITEAFF
TRBV28,TRBJ2-1,-,-,TGTGCCAGCAGTTTATGGTCAGTAGGGCAGGGTTTAGATGAGCAGTTCTTC,CASSLWSVGQGLDEQFF
TRBV7-9,TRBJ1-2,-,-,TGTGCCAGCAGCTTAGATATGGAGTGGCGGACGGTTTCTAACTATGGCTACACCTTC,CASSLDMEWRTVSNYGYTF
TRBV5-4,TRBJ1-2,TRBD1,-,TGTGCCAGCAGTAACAGGGGGCCGGGCTACACCTTC,CASSNRGPGYTF
TRBV20-1,TRBJ2-1,-,-,TGCAGTGCTAGTCCCCCTAGCGACTCCTACAATGAGCAGTTCTTC,CSASPPSDSYNEQFF
TRBV5-8,TRBJ2-6,-,-,TGTGCCAGCCGTTTTCGTCATACACAAAGTCGGGCCAACGTCCTGACTTTC,CASRFRHTQSRANVLTF
TRBV14,TRBJ2-5,-,once,TGTGCCAGCAGCCAATTCGGACAGATCCAAGAGACCCAGTACTTC,CASSQFGQIQETQYF
TRBV7-9,TRBJ2-7,TRBD2,-,TGTGCCAGCAGCTTTCGGGAGGGGATCCCCGAGCAGTACTTC,CASSFREGIPEQYF
TRBV30,TRBJ2-7,-,-,TGTGCCTGGAGTGTAGTCGGGTTCTCCTACGAGCAGTACTTC,CAWSVVGFSYEQYF
TRBV6-5,TRBJ1-2,-,-,TGTGCCAGCACCTATGGGGGCCAAGCGTATGGCTACACCTTC,CASTYGGQAYGYTF
TRBV23-1,TRBJ2-1,-,-,TGCGCCAGCACCGGACCCGATGGGAATGAGCAGTTCTTC,CASTGPDGNEQFF
TRBV28,TRBJ1-1,-,few,TGTGCCAGCAATACGGGTACTCACATGAACACTGAAGCTTTCTTT,CASNTGTHMNTEAFF
TRBV7-2,TRBJ1-2,-,few,TGTGCCAGCAGCTTAACAGATTATGGCTACACCTTC,CASSLTDYGYTF
TRBV6-5,TRBJ2-6,-,few,TGTGCCAGCAGTTCAGACAGCTCTGGGGCCAACGTCCTGACTTTC,CASSSDSSGANVLTF
TRBV6-1,TRBJ2-6,TRBD1,-,TGTGCCAGCAGTGACCCAACGGGACAGGGGTTTACGAGGGCCAACGTCCTGACTTTC,CASSDPTGQGFTRANVLTF
TRBV6-5,TRBJ1-5,-,few,TGTGCCAGCAGTTACCAGGCCGATAGCAATCAGCCCCAGCATTTT,CASSYQADSNQPQHF